These T cell receptor beta chains were read from a single sample in a study of identical twins. TCRdb reanalysed the 5' RACE reads using MiXCR and keeps one entry per CDR3 protein. This sample carries 550,000 to 700,000 distinct CDR3 sequences, less than 25% of them seen once, and the ten largest clones take roughly 4%. Another study also made use of these data, one on T cells expressing NK-cell markers.

The sample was PBMCs. All receptors derive from a woman in her late teens or twenties in good health. The CDR3 runs from the conserved cysteine through the conserved F or W. The order of the fields is clone size, D gene, J gene, V gene, CDR3 protein, CDR3 DNA. The D gene is left open where the match is weak. Expanded clones get a size class; other rows say once, few or many, or leave the size out.

>NA|NA|TRBJ2-1|TRBV20-1
CSASKGGRDKDLFF
TGCAGTGCTAGTAAGGGGGGAAGAGATAAGGACCTGTTCTTC
>NA|TRBD2|TRBJ2-7|TRBV5-1
CASSRGLATVSYEQYF
TGCGCCAGCAGTCGGGGACTAGCGACGGTCTCCTACGAGCAGTACTTC
>NA|NA|TRBJ2-7|TRBV29-1
CSAQTGGSSGEQYF
TGCAGCGCGCAAACAGGAGGGTCGTCTGGCGAGCAGTACTTC
>few|NA|TRBJ1-1|TRBV29-1
CSVNIQGASEAFF
TGCAGCGTTAATATTCAGGGCGCATCAGAAGCTTTCTTT
>NA|TRBD1|TRBJ1-1|TRBV12-3/TRBV12-4
CASRWATGGRNTEAFF
TGTGCCAGCAGATGGGCGACAGGGGGTCGGAACACTGAAGCTTTCTTT
>NA|NA|TRBJ2-1|TRBV6-2/TRBV6-3
CASSPLVSAYNEQFF
TGTGCCAGCAGTCCCCTGGTTAGCGCATACAATGAGCAGTTCTTC
>once|TRBD2|TRBJ2-7|TRBV4-3
CASSQGQAGSNEQYF
TGCGCCAGCAGCCAAGGTCAAGCGGGAAGCAACGAGCAGTACTTC
>many|NA|TRBJ2-2|TRBV9
CASSVGDHTGELFF
TGTGCCAGCAGCGTAGGGGACCACACCGGGGAGCTGTTTTTT
>few|NA|TRBJ2-1|TRBV20-1
CSASQGTEQFF
TGCAGTGCATCACAGGGTACTGAGCAGTTCTTC
>NA|NA|TRBJ2-2|TRBV18
CASSPQAANTGELFF
TGTGCCAGCTCACCACAAGCGGCTAACACCGGGGAGCTGTTTTTT
>NA|TRBD2|TRBJ2-3|TRBV5-1
CASSPLAESTDTQYF
TGCGCCAGCAGCCCACTAGCGGAGAGCACAGATACGCAGTATTTT
>many|NA|TRBJ2-7|TRBV3-1
CASSPLALDTYEQYF
TGTGCCAGCAGCCCTCTCGCTCTCGATACCTACGAGCAGTACTTC
>NA|TRBD2|TRBJ2-7|TRBV2
CASTSGTRSYEQYF
TGTGCCAGCACCTCCGGGACTAGGTCCTACGAGCAGTACTTC
>NA|NA|TRBJ1-1|TRBV5-1
CASSLIGGESEAFF
TGCGCCAGCAGCTTGATTGGGGGCGAATCTGAAGCTTTCTTT
>NA|NA|TRBJ1-2|TRBV6-1
CASSEGQGPGYGYTF
TGTGCCAGCAGTGAAGGGCAGGGCCCTGGGTATGGCTACACCTTC
>NA|NA|TRBJ2-1|TRBV7-9
CATGPVEGNEQFF
TGTGCCACCGGTCCGGTCGAGGGAAATGAGCAGTTCTTC
>NA|NA|TRBJ2-1|TRBV29-1
CSVVRGGNEQFF
TGCAGCGTTGTTCGGGGAGGCAATGAGCAGTTCTTC
>few|NA|TRBJ1-6|TRBV4-1
CASSQGPGYNSPLHF
TGCGCCAGCAGCCAAGGTCCAGGATATAATTCACCCCTCCACTTT
>NA|NA|TRBJ1-1|TRBV5-1
CASSLYGVTEAFF
TGCGCCAGCAGCTTGTACGGGGTAACTGAAGCTTTCTTT
>few|TRBD1|TRBJ1-4|TRBV20-1
CSARDPSTGNEKLFF
TGCAGTGCTAGAGATCCTTCGACAGGGAATGAAAAACTGTTTTTT
>few|NA|TRBJ2-1|TRBV3-1
CASSPSWATAYNEQFF
TGTGCCAGCAGCCCTTCTTGGGCGACAGCCTACAATGAGCAGTTCTTC
>few|TRBD2|TRBJ2-5|TRBV20-1
CSADRLAGVETQYF
TGCAGTGCGGACCGACTAGCGGGGGTGGAGACCCAGTACTTC
>NA|NA|TRBJ2-1|TRBV6-2/TRBV6-3
CASKIGHNYNEQFF
TGTGCCAGCAAAATAGGACACAACTACAATGAGCAGTTCTTC
>many|NA|TRBJ1-1|TRBV7-9
CASSRETGEAFF
TGTGCCAGCAGCCGTGAGACCGGCGAAGCTTTCTTT
>once|TRBD2|TRBJ2-1|TRBV18
CASSPQREYEQFF
TGTGCCAGCTCACCACAGCGGGAGTATGAGCAGTTCTTC
>NA|TRBD1|TRBJ1-5|TRBV5-1
CASSLTPDRVYQPQHF
TGCGCCAGCAGCTTGACTCCGGACAGGGTGTATCAGCCCCAGCATTTT
>few|NA|TRBJ1-1|TRBV7-2
CASTFKEGTEAFF
TGTGCCAGCACCTTTAAGGAGGGCACTGAAGCTTTCTTT
>NA|NA|TRBJ1-4|TRBV30
CCGTGWLGEKLFF
TGTTGCGGGACGGGATGGTTGGGTGAAAAACTGTTTTTT
>NA|NA|TRBJ1-1|TRBV6-2/TRBV6-3
CASSYSPRDGEAFF
TGTGCCAGCAGTTACTCGCCCAGGGACGGTGAAGCTTTCTTT
>NA|NA|TRBJ2-1|TRBV6-2/TRBV6-3
CASSYVLSGDEQFF
TGTGCCAGCAGTTATGTATTGTCCGGGGATGAGCAGTTCTTC
>NA|NA|TRBJ1-6|TRBV25-1
CASSEFGESLHF
TGTGCCAGCAGTGAATTTGGGGAATCCCTCCACTTT
>few|TRBD1|TRBJ2-1|TRBV12-3/TRBV12-4
CASSTGGARHEQFF
TGTGCCAGCAGTACAGGGGGCGCGAGGCATGAGCAGTTCTTC
>many|TRBD1|TRBJ2-3|TRBV20-1
CSARRDRPSDTQYF
TGCAGTGCGCGCCGGGACAGACCTTCCGATACGCAGTATTTT
>NA|NA|TRBJ2-7|TRBV7-9
CASSSPGMEQYF
TGTGCCAGCAGCTCCCCAGGGATGGAGCAGTACTTC
>few|NA|TRBJ2-1|TRBV12-3/TRBV12-4
CASRYTGTRPHEQFF
TGTGCCAGCAGGTACACCGGGACGCGTCCCCATGAGCAGTTCTTC
>NA|TRBD2|TRBJ2-5|TRBV20-1
CSARVFPTSGQTSEETQYF
TGCAGTGCTAGGGTTTTTCCCACTAGCGGGCAAACCTCCGAGGAGACCCAGTACTTC
>NA|NA|TRBJ2-5|TRBV29-1
CSCRDWEETQYF
TGCAGCTGCCGGGACTGGGAAGAGACCCAGTACTTC
>NA|NA|TRBJ2-7|TRBV19
CASSMGGASYEQYF
TGTGCCAGTAGTATGGGAGGCGCTTCCTACGAGCAGTACTTC
>few|NA|TRBJ1-2|TRBV7-8
CASTLGGGINYGYTF
TGTGCCAGCACCCTTGGTGGGGGCATTAACTATGGCTACACCTTC
>NA|NA|TRBJ2-2|TRBV25-1
CASELANTGELFF
TGTGCCAGCGAGCTCGCGAACACCGGGGAGCTGTTTTTT
>NA|NA|TRBJ2-7|TRBV12-3/TRBV12-4
CASSLTKSVDPYEQYF
TGTGCCAGCAGTTTAACGAAGTCAGTGGACCCCTACGAGCAGTACTTC